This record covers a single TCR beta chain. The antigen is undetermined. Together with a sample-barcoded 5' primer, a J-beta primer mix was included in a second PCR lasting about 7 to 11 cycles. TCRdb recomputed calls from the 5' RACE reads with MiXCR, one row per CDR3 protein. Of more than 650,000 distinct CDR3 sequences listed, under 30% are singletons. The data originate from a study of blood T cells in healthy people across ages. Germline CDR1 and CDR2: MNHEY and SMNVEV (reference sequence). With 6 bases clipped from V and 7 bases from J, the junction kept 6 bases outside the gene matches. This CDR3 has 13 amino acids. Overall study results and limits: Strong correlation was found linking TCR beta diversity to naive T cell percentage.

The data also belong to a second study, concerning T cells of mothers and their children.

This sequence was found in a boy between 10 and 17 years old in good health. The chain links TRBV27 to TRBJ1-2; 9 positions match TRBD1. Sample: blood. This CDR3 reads CASRGQGFGGYTF. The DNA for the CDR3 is TGTGCCAGCAGAGGACAGGGGTTTGGTGGCTACACCTTC.